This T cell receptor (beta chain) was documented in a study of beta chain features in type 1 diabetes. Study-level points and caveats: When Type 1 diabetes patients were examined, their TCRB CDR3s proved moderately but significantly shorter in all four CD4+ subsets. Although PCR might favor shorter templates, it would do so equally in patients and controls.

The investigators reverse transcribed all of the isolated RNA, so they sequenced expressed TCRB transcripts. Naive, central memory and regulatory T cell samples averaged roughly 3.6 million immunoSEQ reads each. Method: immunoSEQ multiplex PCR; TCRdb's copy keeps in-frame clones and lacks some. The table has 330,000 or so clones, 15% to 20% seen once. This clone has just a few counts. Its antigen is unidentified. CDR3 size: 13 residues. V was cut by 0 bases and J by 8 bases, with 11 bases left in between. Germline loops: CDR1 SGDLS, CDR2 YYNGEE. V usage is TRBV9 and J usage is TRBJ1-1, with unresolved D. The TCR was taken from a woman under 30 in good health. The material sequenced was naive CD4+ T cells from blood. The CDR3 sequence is CASSVGGIGEAFF. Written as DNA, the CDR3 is TGTGCCAGCAGCGTAGGAGGGATCGGAGAAGCTTTCTTT.